This paragraph reports one T cell receptor beta chain. No antigen is known for it. This sample was included in a study of cytomegalovirus exposure and HLA in healthy donors. The PCR made use of 60 Vbeta and 13 Jbeta primers. Repertoires were generated with immunoSEQ multiplex PCR, while TCRdb's copy carries only in-frame clones and drops some. The sample has about 150,000 clones, nearly 80% seen once. Points from the study as a whole: Accurate prediction of most subjects' HLA-A and HLA-B alleles from TCR beta sequences was reported.

This CDR3 has 16 residues. The ends lost 4 bases at V and 8 bases at J; junction bases unmatched: 10. From germline, CDR1 is SGHRS and CDR2 YFSETQ. The chain employs TRBV5-1 and TRBJ1-6; TRBD1 agrees at 9 bases. Sequencing was done on a sample of PBMCs. The clonotype comes from a middle-aged woman in good health and CMV-seronegative. This chain's CDR3 is CASSLAPDRGDSPLHF. The CDR3 nucleotides are TGCGCCAGCAGCCTAGCGCCGGACAGGGGTGATTCACCCCTCCACTTT.